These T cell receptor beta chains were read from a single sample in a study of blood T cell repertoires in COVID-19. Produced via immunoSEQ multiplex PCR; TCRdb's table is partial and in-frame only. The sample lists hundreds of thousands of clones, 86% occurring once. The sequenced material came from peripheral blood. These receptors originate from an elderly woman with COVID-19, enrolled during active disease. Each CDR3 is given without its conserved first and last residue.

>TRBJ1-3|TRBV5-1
ASSRESGNTIY
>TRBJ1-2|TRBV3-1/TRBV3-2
ASSQTSLWTAFYGYT
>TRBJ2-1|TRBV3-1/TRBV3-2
ASRPFETGRKNEQF
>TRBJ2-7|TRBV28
ASSFGSSGTMQY
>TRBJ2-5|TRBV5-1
ASSFPGGETQY
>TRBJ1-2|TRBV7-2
ASSLTGFGPEGGYT
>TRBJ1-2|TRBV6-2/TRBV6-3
ASSTGAIDNYGYT
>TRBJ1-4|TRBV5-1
ASSFAQGPNEKLF
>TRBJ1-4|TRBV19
ASSPGRPNEKLF
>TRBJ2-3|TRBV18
ASSLLGGAGGRDTQY
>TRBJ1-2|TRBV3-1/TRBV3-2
ASSQSDRGHGYT
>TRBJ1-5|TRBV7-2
ASSLQGADGQPQH
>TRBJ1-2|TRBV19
ASSIQSGGNGYT
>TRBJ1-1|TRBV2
ASSEALGGYTEAF
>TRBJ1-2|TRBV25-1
ASSGTIYGYT
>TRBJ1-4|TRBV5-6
ASSLGDRGLEKLF
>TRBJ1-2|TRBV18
ASSPGQNYGYT
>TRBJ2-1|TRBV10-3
AISGGGSYNEQF